The source of this TCR beta chain is a study of cytotoxic CD8 clonotypes in ibrutinib-treated CLL. This CDR3 has 15 residues. CDR1 is KGHSH and CDR2 is LQKENI in the germline V gene. With 0 bases removed from V and 5 bases from J, the gap between germline ends came to 13 bases. This table comes from immunoSEQ multiplex PCR, and its TCRdb copy is limited to in-frame clones, with some not included. Among 130,000 or so clones listed, approximately 77% were seen once. The chain recombines TRBV18 with TRBJ2-5; a weak D match, TRBD1 (5 bases). The specimen comprised PBMCs, sampled after 12 months of ibrutinib treatment. The TCR originated in a human donor with chronic lymphocytic leukemia. The CDR3 is CASSPPGELTETQYF. Written as DNA, the CDR3 is TGTGCCAGCTCACCACCAGGGGAACTTACGGAGACCCAGTACTTC.